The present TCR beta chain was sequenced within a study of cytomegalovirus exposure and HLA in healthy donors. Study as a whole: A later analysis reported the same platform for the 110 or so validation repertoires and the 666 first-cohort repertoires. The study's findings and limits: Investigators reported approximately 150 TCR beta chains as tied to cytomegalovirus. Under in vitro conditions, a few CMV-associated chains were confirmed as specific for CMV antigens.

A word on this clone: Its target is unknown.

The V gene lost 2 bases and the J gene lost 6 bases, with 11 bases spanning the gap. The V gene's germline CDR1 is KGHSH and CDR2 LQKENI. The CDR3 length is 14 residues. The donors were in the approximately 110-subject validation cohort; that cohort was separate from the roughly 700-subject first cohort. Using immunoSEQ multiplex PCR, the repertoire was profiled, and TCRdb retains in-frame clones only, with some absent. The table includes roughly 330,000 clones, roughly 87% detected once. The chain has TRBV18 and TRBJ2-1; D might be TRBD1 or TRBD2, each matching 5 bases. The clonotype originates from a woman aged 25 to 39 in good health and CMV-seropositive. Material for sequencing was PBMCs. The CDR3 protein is CASSPWGSGNEQFF. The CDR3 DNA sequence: TGTGCCAGCTCACCATGGGGGAGCGGCAATGAGCAGTTCTTC.